A single sample is the source of the 7 T cell receptor beta chains below, sequenced in a study of T cell repertoires in aging, cancer and after chemotherapy. Peripheral blood genomic DNA, not sorted cells or RNA, was the template. Rearranged V-D-J TRB sequences were amplified with a mixed TRB-A/B primer pool. Each CDR3 protein gets one entry after TCRdb re-called the multiplex PCR reads with MiXCR. The sample includes a few thousand distinct CDR3 sequences, approximately 25% seen only once; the top ten take approximately 7.1%. Input material: blood. The receptors come from a human donor with a solid tumor.

J is TRBJ2-7 and V is TRBV7-2, with D perhaps TRBD2 (6 bases). Per the germline V gene, CDR1 is SGHTA and CDR2 is FQGNSA. This CDR3 comprises 15 residues. V was trimmed by 1 base and J by 7 bases, leaving 17 bases between them. CDR3 nucleotides: TGTGCCAGCAGCTTAGATCCCGCCGAAGGGAGGGAGCAGTACTTC. Its protein is CASSLDPAEGREQYF.

In DNA form, the CDR3 reads TGCAGTGCTAGTTTGTCCAGACAGTCCTTGGAGCAGTTCTTC. This gives the protein CSASLSRQSLEQFF. The chain employs TRBV20-1 and TRBJ2-1; D is perhaps TRBD1 (5 bases). Between the trimmed V and J ends, which lost 3 bases and 10 bases, there was a span of 19 bases. This CDR3 is 14 amino acids long. Germline lookup yields CDR1 DFQATT and CDR2 SNEGSKA (reference sequence).

This clonotype has just a few counts. The chain uses TRBV5-1 and TRBJ2-7; D is undetermined. The germline CDR1 and CDR2 sequences are SGHRS and YFSETQ. V was pared by 0 bases and J by 5 bases, with 12 bases between. The CDR3 has 14 amino acids. The CDR3 sequence: CASSLERLGNEQYF. The CDR3 DNA reads as TGCGCCAGCAGCTTGGAGAGGTTAGGAAACGAGCAGTACTTC.

The chain links TRBV18 to TRBJ1-6; D may be TRBD1 (5 bases). Germline V gene data show CDR1 as KGHSH and CDR2 as LQKENI. The CDR3 has 15 residues. Trimming removed 0 bases at V and 7 bases at J, with 10 bases between. The CDR3 DNA reads as TGTGCCAGCTCACCACCATCAGGGTCCAATTCACCCCTCCACTTT. Protein sequence: CASSPPSGSNSPLHF.

In this sample, this clonotype turned up a few times. The genes are TRBV18 and TRBJ2-7, with 7 bases aligning to TRBD1. The V gene's germline CDR1 is KGHSH and CDR2 LQKENI. The V gene end was trimmed by 0 bases and the J gene end by 6 bases; junction bases not matched to a gene: 5. This CDR3 spans 14 amino acids. CDR3 bases: TGTGCCAGCTCACCACCGGACAGGTCGGGCGAGCAGTACTTC. Amino acid sequence: CASSPPDRSGEQYF.

This clonotype showed up just a few times. This rearrangement joins TRBV30 to TRBJ2-7, with D perhaps matching TRBD2 (5 bases). This CDR3 contains 15 residues. Per germline, CDR1 GTSNPN and CDR2 SVGIG (reference sequence). V shed 4 bases and J shed 6 bases, with 22 bases lying between them. The CDR3 spells CAWTPTGIFSGEQYF. CDR3 nucleotide sequence: TGTGCCTGGACTCCAACCGGGATTTTCTCGGGCGAGCAGTACTTC.

This clonotype qualifies as large (0.1 to 1%). This chain joins TRBV6-1 and TRBJ2-6; maybe TRBD1 (5 bases). V was shortened by 8 bases and J by 2 bases, with 10 bases between the two germline ends. The length of the CDR3 is 14 residues. CDR1 is MNHNS, CDR2 SASEGT, per germline. CDR3 sequence (DNA): TGTGCCAGCGGGGCAGGGACTGGGGCCAACGTCCTGACTTTC. This codes for CASGAGTGANVLTF.